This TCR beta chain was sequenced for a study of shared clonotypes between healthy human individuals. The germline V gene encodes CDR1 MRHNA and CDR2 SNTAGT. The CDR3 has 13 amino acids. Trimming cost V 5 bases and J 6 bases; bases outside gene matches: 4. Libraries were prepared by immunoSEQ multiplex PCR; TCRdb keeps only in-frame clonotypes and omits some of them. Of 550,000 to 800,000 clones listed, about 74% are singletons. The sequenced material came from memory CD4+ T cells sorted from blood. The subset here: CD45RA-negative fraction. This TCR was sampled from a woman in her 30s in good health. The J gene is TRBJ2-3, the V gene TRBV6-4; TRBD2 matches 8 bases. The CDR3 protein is CASSQREMDTQYF. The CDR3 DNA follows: TGTGCCAGCAGTCAGCGGGAGATGGATACGCAGTATTTT.